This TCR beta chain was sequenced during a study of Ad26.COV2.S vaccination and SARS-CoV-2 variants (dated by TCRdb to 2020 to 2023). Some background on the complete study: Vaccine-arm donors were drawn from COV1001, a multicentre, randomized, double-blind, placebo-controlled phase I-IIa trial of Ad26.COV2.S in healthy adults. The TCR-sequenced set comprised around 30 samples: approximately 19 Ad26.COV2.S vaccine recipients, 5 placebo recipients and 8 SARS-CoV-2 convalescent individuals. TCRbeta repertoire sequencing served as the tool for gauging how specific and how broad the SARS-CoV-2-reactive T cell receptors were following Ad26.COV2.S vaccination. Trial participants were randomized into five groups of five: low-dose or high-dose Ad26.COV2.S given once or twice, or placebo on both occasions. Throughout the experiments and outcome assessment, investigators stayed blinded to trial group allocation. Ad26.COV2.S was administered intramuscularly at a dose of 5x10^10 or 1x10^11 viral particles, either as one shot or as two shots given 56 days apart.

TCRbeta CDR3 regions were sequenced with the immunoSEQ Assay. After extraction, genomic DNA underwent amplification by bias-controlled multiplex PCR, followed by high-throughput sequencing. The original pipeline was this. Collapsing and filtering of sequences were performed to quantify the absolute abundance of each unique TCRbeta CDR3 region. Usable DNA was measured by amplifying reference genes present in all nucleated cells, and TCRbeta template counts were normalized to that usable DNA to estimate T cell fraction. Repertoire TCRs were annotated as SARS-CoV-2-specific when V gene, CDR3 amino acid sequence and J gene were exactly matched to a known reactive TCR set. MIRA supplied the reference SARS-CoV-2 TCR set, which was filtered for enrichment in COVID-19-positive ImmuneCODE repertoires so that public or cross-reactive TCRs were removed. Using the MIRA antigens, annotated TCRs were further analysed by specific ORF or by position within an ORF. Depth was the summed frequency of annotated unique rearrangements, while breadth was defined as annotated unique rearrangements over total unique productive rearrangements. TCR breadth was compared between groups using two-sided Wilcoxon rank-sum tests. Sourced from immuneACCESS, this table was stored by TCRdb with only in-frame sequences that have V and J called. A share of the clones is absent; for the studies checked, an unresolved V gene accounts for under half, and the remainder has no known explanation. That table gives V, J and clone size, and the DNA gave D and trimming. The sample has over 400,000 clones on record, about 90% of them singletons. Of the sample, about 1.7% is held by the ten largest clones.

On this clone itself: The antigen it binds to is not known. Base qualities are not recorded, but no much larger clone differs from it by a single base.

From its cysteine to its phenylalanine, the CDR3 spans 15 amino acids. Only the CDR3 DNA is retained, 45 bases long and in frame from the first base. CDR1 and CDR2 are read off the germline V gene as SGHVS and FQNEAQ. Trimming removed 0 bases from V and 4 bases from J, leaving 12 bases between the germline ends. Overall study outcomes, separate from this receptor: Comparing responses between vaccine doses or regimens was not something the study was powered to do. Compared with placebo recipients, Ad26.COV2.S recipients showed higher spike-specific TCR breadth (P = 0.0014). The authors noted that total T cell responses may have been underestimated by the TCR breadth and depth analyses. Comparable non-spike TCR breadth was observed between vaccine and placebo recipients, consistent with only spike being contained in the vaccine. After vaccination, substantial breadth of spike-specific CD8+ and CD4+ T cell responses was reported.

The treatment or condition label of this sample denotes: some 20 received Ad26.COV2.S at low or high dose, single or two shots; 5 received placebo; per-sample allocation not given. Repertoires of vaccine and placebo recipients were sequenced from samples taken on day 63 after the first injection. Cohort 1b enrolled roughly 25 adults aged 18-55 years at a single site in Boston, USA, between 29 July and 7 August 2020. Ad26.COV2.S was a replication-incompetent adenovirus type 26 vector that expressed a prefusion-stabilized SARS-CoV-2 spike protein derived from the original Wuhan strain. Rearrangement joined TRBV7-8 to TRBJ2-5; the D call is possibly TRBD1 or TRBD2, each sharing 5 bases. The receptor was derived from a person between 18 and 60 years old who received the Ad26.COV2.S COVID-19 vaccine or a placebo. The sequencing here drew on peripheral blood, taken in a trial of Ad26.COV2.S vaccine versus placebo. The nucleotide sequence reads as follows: TGTGCCAGCAGCTTAGCGTGGGGGTCTCGAGAGACCCAGTACTTC. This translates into CASSLAWGSRETQYF.